This TCR beta chain was profiled in a study of blood T cell repertoires in COVID-19. Repertoires were generated with immunoSEQ multiplex PCR, while TCRdb's copy carries only in-frame clones and drops some. This table has hundreds of thousands of clones, around nine tenths appearing once. CDR1 is SGHAT, CDR2 FQNNGV, per germline. J gave up 10 bases and V 6 bases, and 12 bases lay outside the gene matches. This CDR3 region has 14 residues. This clonotype was obtained from a woman aged 45 to 65 who had recovered from COVID-19. The chain combines TRBV11-2 with TRBJ1-2, with 9 bases that match TRBD1. Input material: PBMCs or T cells enriched from blood (not recorded which). Written as DNA, the CDR3 is TGTGCCAGCAGTTCCATACCGGGACAGGGATTCTACACCTTC. This sequence encodes CASSSIPGQGFYTF.